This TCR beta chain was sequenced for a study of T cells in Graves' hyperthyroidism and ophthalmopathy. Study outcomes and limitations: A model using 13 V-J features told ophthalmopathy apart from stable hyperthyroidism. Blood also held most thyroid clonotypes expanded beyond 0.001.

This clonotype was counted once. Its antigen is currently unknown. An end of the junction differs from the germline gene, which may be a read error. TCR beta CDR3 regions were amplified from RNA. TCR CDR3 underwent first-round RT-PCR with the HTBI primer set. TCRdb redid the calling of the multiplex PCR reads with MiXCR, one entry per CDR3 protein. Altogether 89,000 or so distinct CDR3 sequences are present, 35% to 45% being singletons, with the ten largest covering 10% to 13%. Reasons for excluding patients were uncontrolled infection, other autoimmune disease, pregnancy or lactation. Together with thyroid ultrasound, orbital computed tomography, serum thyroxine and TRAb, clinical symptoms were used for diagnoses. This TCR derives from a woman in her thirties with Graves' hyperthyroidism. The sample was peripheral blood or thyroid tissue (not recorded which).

CDR3 coding DNA: TGCGGCGTTGCGTCAGCTGGGGCCAACGTCCTGACTTTC. The encoded protein is CGVASAGANVLTF. This sequence joins TRBV29-1 and TRBJ2-6; the D is unclear. Germline values: CDR1 SQVTM, CDR2 ANQGSEA. The CDR3 consists of 13 residues.